Listed below are T cell receptor beta chains from one sample, sequenced in a study of OX40 agonist ivuxolimab in advanced cancers. Measured with immunoSEQ multiplex PCR; TCRdb has only the in-frame clones, and not every one. In the table there are some 52,000 clones, approximately 87% of which are singletons. The material sequenced was CD4+ or CD8+ T cells sorted from blood, taken in a trial of the OX40 agonist ivuxolimab. The receptors were sampled from an adult with an advanced solid tumor such as melanoma, head and neck, liver or kidney cancer. CDR3s include the opening cysteine and the closing phenylalanine or tryptophan. D genes are given only for firm matches. Not every row has a clone size; where given, it reads once, few, many or a size class.

clone_size | j_call | d_call | v_call | cdr3_aa | cdr3_nt
- | TRBJ2-7 | - | TRBV18 | CASSPQGIYEQYF | TGTGCCAGCTCACCACAAGGGATCTACGAGCAGTACTTC
- | TRBJ1-1 | - | TRBV6-1 | CASSRDRSTEAFF | TGTGCCAGCAGTCGTGACAGATCCACTGAAGCTTTCTTT
- | TRBJ1-4 | - | TRBV19 | CASKRADATNEKLFF | TGTGCCAGCAAACGGGCGGACGCAACTAATGAAAAACTGTTTTTT
- | TRBJ2-5 | - | TRBV6-1 | CASSEALETQYF | TGTGCCAGCAGTGAAGCCTTGGAGACCCAGTACTTC
- | TRBJ2-3 | - | TRBV7-9 | CASSLRERGDTQYF | TGTGCCAGCAGCCTACGGGAGAGGGGAGATACGCAGTATTTT
- | TRBJ1-2 | - | TRBV9 | CASSVGYQANYGYTF | TGTGCCAGCAGCGTAGGATACCAAGCTAACTATGGCTACACCTTC
few | TRBJ2-7 | TRBD2 | TRBV5-1 | CASSLGGTSGGAYEQYF | TGCGCCAGCAGCTTGGGTGGGACTAGCGGGGGAGCTTACGAGCAGTACTTC
- | TRBJ2-3 | TRBD2 | TRBV4-2 | CASSQDVIAGGSRDTQYF | TGTGCCAGCAGCCAAGATGTAATAGCGGGGGGGTCGAGAGATACGCAGTATTTT
once | TRBJ1-6 | TRBD1 | TRBV5-1 | CASSLARTGDYNSPLHF | TGCGCCAGCAGCTTGGCCCGGACAGGGGACTATAATTCACCCCTCCACTTT
- | TRBJ2-1 | - | TRBV6-5 | CASSLRDARDEQFF | TGTGCCAGCAGTTTACGGGACGCCCGCGATGAGCAGTTCTTC
- | TRBJ2-7 | TRBD1 | TRBV18 | CASSSEGQGWYYEQYF | TGTGCCAGCTCGTCGGAGGGACAGGGATGGTACTACGAGCAGTACTTC
- | TRBJ2-1 | - | TRBV9 | CASSVDGNSYNEQFF | TGTGCCAGCAGCGTAGACGGGAACTCCTACAATGAGCAGTTCTTC
- | TRBJ1-3 | - | TRBV6-5 | CASSYDLGNTIYF | TGTGCCAGCAGTTACGACCTTGGAAACACCATATATTTT
- | TRBJ1-1 | - | TRBV19 | CASSIPLSGATEAFF | TGTGCCAGTAGTATACCCCTCTCAGGGGCCACTGAAGCTTTCTTT
- | TRBJ1-5 | - | TRBV2 | CASSPTSSNQPQHF | TGTGCCAGCAGTCCGACAAGTAGCAATCAGCCCCAGCATTTT
- | TRBJ1-5 | - | TRBV10-3 | CAISAEGDSQPQHF | TGTGCCATCAGTGCAGAAGGGGATTCTCAGCCCCAGCATTTT
few | TRBJ1-6 | - | TRBV5-1 | CASSLRGIASSYNSPLHF | TGCGCCAGCAGCCTAAGAGGTATCGCGAGCTCCTATAATTCACCCCTCCACTTT
- | TRBJ2-3 | - | TRBV10-3 | CAISESVGTDTQYF | TGTGCCATCAGTGAGTCGGTGGGTACAGATACGCAGTATTTT
- | TRBJ2-7 | - | TRBV5-1 | CASSPPGQTYEQYF | TGCGCCAGCAGCCCACCGGGGCAGACCTACGAGCAGTACTTC
- | TRBJ1-1 | TRBD1 | TRBV29-1 | CSVVRAGGLDTEAFF | TGCAGCGTTGTTCGGGCAGGGGGCTTGGACACTGAAGCTTTCTTT
- | TRBJ1-2 | TRBD1 | TRBV6-6 | CASIGQGSLSGYTF | TGTGCCAGCATCGGACAGGGAAGTCTGTCTGGCTACACCTTC
- | TRBJ1-2 | TRBD1 | TRBV30 | CAWSGTGTGIFSGGYTF | TGTGCCTGGAGTGGTACGGGGACAGGGATCTTCTCAGGTGGCTACACCTTC
- | TRBJ1-4 | - | TRBV5-5 | CASRQTLGTENNEKLFF | TGTGCCAGCAGACAAACGTTAGGGACGGAAAATAATGAAAAACTGTTTTTT
- | TRBJ1-5 | TRBD1 | TRBV12-5 | CASGLNSGGSQPQHF | TGTGCTAGTGGTCTAAATTCAGGGGGAAGTCAGCCCCAGCATTTT
- | TRBJ2-5 | TRBD2 | TRBV5-1 | CASSLRSGGAPETQYF | TGCGCCAGCAGCTTACGCAGCGGGGGGGCCCCGGAGACCCAGTACTTC
- | TRBJ2-5 | TRBD2 | TRBV6-5 | CASSLRGGGETQYF | TGTGCCAGCAGTCTCCGAGGCGGGGGGGAGACCCAGTACTTC
- | TRBJ1-1 | - | TRBV19 | CASSFGHSGGTEAFF | TGTGCCAGTAGTTTTGGACACTCCGGCGGGACTGAAGCTTTCTTT
- | TRBJ2-3 | TRBD2 | TRBV5-6 | CASSLSGGELIDTQYF | TGTGCCAGCAGCTTGTCCGGGGGGGAGTTAATTGATACGCAGTATTTT
- | TRBJ2-6 | TRBD1 | TRBV19 | CASSTGQASGANVLTF | TGTGCCAGTAGTACCGGACAGGCCTCTGGGGCCAACGTCCTGACTTTC
- | TRBJ1-4 | - | TRBV6-1 | CASTRRVANEKLFF | TGTGCCAGCACCCGACGGGTGGCTAATGAAAAACTGTTTTTT
- | TRBJ1-5 | - | TRBV19 | CASSIVEGFDQPQHF | TGTGCCAGTAGTATAGTAGAAGGGTTCGATCAGCCCCAGCATTTT
- | TRBJ1-2 | TRBD1 | TRBV2 | CASSYRDRAYGYTF | TGTGCCAGCAGCTATAGGGACAGGGCTTATGGCTACACCTTC
- | TRBJ1-2 | - | TRBV27 | CASHTGINYGYTF | TGTGCCAGCCATACAGGGATTAACTATGGCTACACCTTC
- | TRBJ2-2 | - | TRBV6-5 | CASNAPNTGELFF | TGTGCCAGCAACGCACCTAACACCGGGGAGCTGTTTTTT
- | TRBJ1-3 | - | TRBV19 | CASSIPQRSGNTIYF | TGTGCCAGTAGTATCCCCCAACGCTCTGGAAACACCATATATTTT
- | TRBJ2-2 | - | TRBV19 | CASSIGLNTGELFF | TGTGCCAGTAGTATAGGACTCAACACCGGGGAGCTGTTTTTT
- | TRBJ1-4 | - | TRBV11-2 | CASSPTGNQEEYNEKLFF | TGTGCCAGCAGCCCCACAGGGAATCAGGAAGAGTATAATGAAAAACTGTTTTTT
- | TRBJ1-4 | TRBD1 | TRBV2 | CASKSGQGGSATNEKLFF | TGTGCCAGCAAGTCGGGACAGGGGGGCTCTGCAACTAATGAAAAACTGTTTTTT
- | TRBJ2-5 | TRBD1 | TRBV18 | CASSPDRVGETQYF | TGTGCCAGCTCACCCGACAGGGTCGGGGAGACCCAGTACTTC
few | TRBJ2-2 | - | TRBV9 | CASSVDGLGGELFF | TGTGCCAGCAGCGTAGATGGGCTGGGTGGGGAGCTGTTTTTT
medium-sized | TRBJ2-7 | TRBD1 | TRBV6-6 | CASSYFGTGDAEQYF | TGTGCCAGCAGTTACTTTGGGACAGGGGACGCTGAGCAGTACTTC
few | TRBJ2-7 | - | TRBV18 | CASSQSTGGEQYF | TGTGCCAGCTCACAGTCGACGGGTGGGGAGCAGTACTTC
- | TRBJ1-6 | - | TRBV7-6 | CASSLAWGGNNNSPLHF | TGTGCCAGCAGCTTGGCCTGGGGGGGGAATAATAATTCACCCCTCCACTTT
- | TRBJ1-2 | - | TRBV28 | CASSFLSNGYTF | TGTGCCAGCAGTTTTTTGTCAAATGGCTACACCTTC
- | TRBJ2-1 | TRBD2 | TRBV27 | CASSLPPGLAGKSVYNEQFF | TGTGCCAGCAGTTTACCTCCGGGACTAGCGGGAAAATCCGTATACAATGAGCAGTTCTTC
- | TRBJ2-7 | - | TRBV10-3 | CASSYSTGTYEQYF | TGTGCCAGCAGTTACTCGACAGGCACCTACGAGCAGTACTTC
- | TRBJ2-2 | TRBD1 | TRBV4-1 | CASSPRGLGELFF | TGCGCCAGCAGCCCCAGGGGGCTCGGGGAGCTGTTTTTT
- | TRBJ1-1 | TRBD1 | TRBV18 | CASSLGTGGGTEAFF | TGTGCCAGCTCACTGGGCACAGGGGGAGGAACTGAAGCTTTCTTT
- | TRBJ2-2 | - | TRBV15 | CATSRDWGRDTGELFF | TGTGCCACCAGCAGAGATTGGGGGCGCGATACCGGGGAGCTGTTTTTT
- | TRBJ2-2 | TRBD2 | TRBV25-1 | CASGDGGGGPSKLFF | TGTGCCAGCGGGGATGGCGGGGGGGGCCCTAGCAAGCTGTTTTTT
- | TRBJ1-4 | - | TRBV5-5 | CASSLVSFEKLFF | TGTGCCAGCAGCTTGGTCTCGTTTGAAAAACTGTTTTTT
- | TRBJ2-5 | - | TRBV18 | CASSPRAEETQYF | TGTGCCAGCTCACCCAGGGCCGAAGAGACCCAGTACTTC
- | TRBJ1-6 | TRBD1 | TRBV19 | CASSILGTGAHSPLHF | TGTGCCAGTAGTATATTAGGGACAGGGGCGCATTCACCCCTCCACTTT
few | TRBJ2-3 | - | TRBV9 | CASSLKRGLLPTDTQYF | TGTGCCAGCAGCCTAAAGAGGGGCCTCTTACCCACAGATACGCAGTATTTT